Sequencing of this T cell receptor (beta chain) was carried out in a study of regulatory T cells in long-lasting Graves disease. For the study at large: Persistent Graves' disease required over 5 years of antithyroid drugs and positive TSH receptor antibodies.

CDR1 and CDR2 (germline): SQVTM, ANQGSEA. The CDR3 spans 14 residues. Deletions cut 8 bases from V and 3 bases from J, with 19 bases between. The authors built TCR beta libraries using iRepertoire HTBI primers and Arm-PCR of CDR3 regions. TCRdb re-called the multiplex PCR reads through MiXCR, storing one row per CDR3 protein. The sample comprises more than 650,000 distinct CDR3 sequences, approximately 31% of which are singletons, and about 40% rests with the top ten. Time point described: persistent/refractory GD, antithyroid drugs over 5 years with positive TRAb. There was RNA extracted from PBMCs, and the TCR library was made from it.

The chain carries TRBV29-1 and TRBJ1-1; no reliable D call. The sequences come from peripheral blood mononuclear cells (PBMCs), collected when the disease was refractory, from a patient treated with antithyroid drugs. The TCR originated in a female donor with Graves disease. The chain's CDR3 is CSLREGGRDTEAFF. As DNA, the CDR3 is TGCAGCCTGAGGGAGGGCGGAAGGGACACTGAAGCTTTCTTT.